These 22 T cell receptor beta chains were sequenced from one sample in a study of Ad26.COV2.S vaccination and SARS-CoV-2 variants. The data were produced by immunoSEQ multiplex PCR, yet TCRdb's version contains in-frame clones alone and is incomplete. The data contain hundreds of thousands of clones, around 92% of them singletons. The input for sequencing was peripheral blood, taken after recovery from COVID-19. Receptors were obtained from a human donor who had recovered from COVID-19.

This chain connects TRBV5-1 to TRBJ2-7, with D unclear. CDR3 length: 12 amino acids. Germline CDR1 SGHRS, CDR2 YFSETQ. With 0 bases removed from V and 4 bases from J, the gap between germline ends came to 5 bases. CDR3 nucleotides: TGCGCCAGCAGCTTGGTCCCGTACGAGCAGTACTTC. Its translation: CASSLVPYEQYF.

The chain has TRBV7-2 and TRBJ2-2, with D unresolved. With 2 bases removed from V and 4 bases from J, the gap between germline ends came to 11 bases. This CDR3 is built from 15 residues. Germline V gene lookup returns CDR1 SGHTA and CDR2 FQGNSA. The CDR3 DNA follows: TGTGCCAGCAGCTTACGTACCGTTGGCACCGGGGAGCTGTTTTTT. It codes for CASSLRTVGTGELFF.

The V and J genes are TRBV7-9 and TRBJ1-1; 7 positions match TRBD1. Germline V gives CDR1 SEHNR, CDR2 FQNEAQ (reference sequence). The trim removed 3 bases at V and 4 bases at J, leaving 5 bases unmatched. The CDR3 totals 14 residues. The CDR3 sequence: CASSFQGEVTEAFF. The CDR3 nucleotides read TGTGCCAGCAGCTTTCAGGGGGAGGTCACTGAAGCTTTCTTT.

V usage is TRBV5-1 and J usage is TRBJ2-3, with no clear D. The V gene's germline CDR1 is SGHRS and CDR2 YFSETQ. Trimming pared 4 bases from V and 2 bases from J, leaving 17 bases between. The CDR3 length is 16 residues. Here the CDR3 DNA reads TGCGCCAGCAGCCTGAGACCAGCCGCAATCACAGATACGCAGTATTTT. Its translation is CASSLRPAAITDTQYF. The entire variable domain, with the rest obtained from reference TRBV5-1 and TRBJ2-3, is as follows: KAGVTQTPRYLIKTRGQQVTLSCSPISGHRSVSWYQQTPGQGLQFLFEYFSETQRNKGNFPGRFSGRQFSNSRSEMNVSTLELGDSALYLCASSLRPAAITDTQYFGPGTRLTVL.

The chain couples TRBV5-5 to TRBJ2-5, with 8 positions matching TRBD1. This CDR3 has 14 amino acids. V dropped 4 bases and J dropped 1; count of bases not matched to a gene: 3. CDR1 is SGHKS and CDR2 is YYEKEE in the germline V gene (reference sequence). The CDR3 loop is CASSAGQGQETQYF. The CDR3 DNA sequence: TGTGCCAGCAGCGCCGGACAGGGCCAAGAGACCCAGTACTTC.

V usage is TRBV3-1 (or the pseudogene TRBV3-2) and J usage is TRBJ2-1; the match to TRBD2 covers 8 bases. V shed 6 bases and J 4 bases; nucleotides not matched to a gene: 8. The CDR3 has 15 amino acids. The germline V gene encodes CDR1 LGHDT and CDR2 YNNKEL (reference sequence). The DNA for the CDR3 is TGTGCCAGCAGTTATAGCGGGGTCCCTTACAATGAGCAGTTCTTC. Protein: CASSYSGVPYNEQFF.

The rearrangement links TRBV6-1 to TRBJ2-3; tentative D call: TRBD2 (6 bases). V was clipped by 3 bases and J by 2 bases, with 9 bases between them. CDR3 length equals 14 residues. Germline CDR1 and CDR2: MNHNS and SASEGT. The CDR3 here is CASSDGEVTDTQYF. The DNA for the CDR3 is TGTGCCAGCAGTGACGGGGAGGTCACAGATACGCAGTATTTT.

The count of this clone is one. The chain uses TRBV5-6 and TRBJ2-1; no clear D gene. The CDR3 totals 12 residues. With 4 bases removed from V and 7 bases from J, the gap between germline ends came to 9 bases. CDR1 and CDR2 (germline): SGHDT, YYEEEE. The CDR3 loop is CASSETRNEQFF. The CDR3 DNA sequence: TGTGCCAGCAGCGAGACCCGGAATGAGCAGTTCTTC.

The chain is built from TRBV6-6 and TRBJ2-5, with TRBD1 identical over 7 bases. Germline trimming cut 2 bases from V and 2 bases from J; bases unmatched to any gene: 5. The germline V gene has CDR1 MNHNY and CDR2 SVGAGI (reference sequence). CDR3 size: 15 residues. CDR3: CASSYPGQAQETQYF. CDR3 nucleotide sequence: TGTGCCAGCAGTTACCCCGGACAGGCACAAGAGACCCAGTACTTC.

The chain uses TRBV6-6 and TRBJ2-7; D unclear. Germline V gene lookup returns CDR1 MNHNY and CDR2 SVGAGI (reference sequence). The V gene lost 5 bases and the J gene lost 2 bases, with 4 bases spanning the gap. This CDR3 has 11 residues. CDR3 region: CASSHTYEQYF. For the CDR3, the DNA is TGTGCCAGCAGTCATACCTACGAGCAGTACTTC.

The rearrangement uses TRBV7-9 and TRBJ2-3; the match to TRBD2 covers 9 bases. V shed 1 base, J shed 2 bases, and the junction held 10 bases outside the gene matches. The CDR3 is 18 residues long. Germline CDR1 is SEHNR and CDR2 is FQNEAQ (reference sequence). The CDR3 here is CASSLGVVAGVNTDTQYF. DNA for the CDR3: TGTGCCAGCAGCTTAGGGGTCGTAGCGGGGGTTAACACAGATACGCAGTATTTT.

This clone came up once. The chain links TRBV3-1 (or the pseudogene TRBV3-2) to TRBJ2-7, with 10 bases fitting TRBD2. The germline V gene encodes CDR1 LGHDT and CDR2 YNNKEL (reference sequence). CDR3 size: 17 residues. J was trimmed by 7 bases and V by 0 bases; bases with no gene match: 12. In nucleotides, the CDR3 is TGTGCCAGCAGCCAAGACAAGCGGGGGGGCCCCATCGGGGAGCAGTACTTC. Translating gives CASSQDKRGGPIGEQYF.

The chain is built from TRBV10-3 and TRBJ1-5; D unresolved. CDR3 length: 13 residues. The V end was cut by 6 bases, the J end by 5 bases, with 11 bases between. Germline-derived CDR1 and CDR2 are ENHRY and SYGVKD. The CDR3 reads CAISRDIDQPQHF. CDR3 nucleotide sequence: TGTGCCATCAGCCGGGATATAGATCAGCCCCAGCATTTT.

This clone has a single count. The genes are TRBV20-1 and TRBJ1-1, with D tentatively TRBD1 (6 bases). CDR1 and CDR2 (germline): DFQATT, SNEGSKA (reference sequence). This CDR3 has 12 amino acids. The V gene lost 3 bases and the J gene lost 3 bases, with 8 bases spanning the gap. CDR3 sequence (DNA): TGCAGTGCTAGTAGGGGGTACACTGAAGCTTTCTTT. Translation gives CSASRGYTEAFF.

The chain uses TRBV19 and TRBJ2-3, with no clear D. V lost 5 bases to trimming and J lost 6 bases, with 15 bases between them. The germline CDR1 and CDR2 sequences are LNHDA and SQIVND (reference sequence). This CDR3 has 14 residues. The DNA of the CDR3 is TGTGCCAGTAGTGTTTCGCTCGGTACGGATACGCAGTATTTT. Encoded protein: CASSVSLGTDTQYF.

The chain has TRBV5-1 and TRBJ1-1; D not resolved. With 2 bases removed from V and 2 bases from J, the gap between germline ends came to 10 bases. CDR1 is SGHRS, CDR2 YFSETQ, per germline. The CDR3 has 14 residues. CDR3 loop: CASSFRQGNTEAFF. The DNA for the CDR3 is TGCGCCAGCAGCTTCAGACAAGGAAACACTGAAGCTTTCTTT.

The chain joins TRBV7-2 to TRBJ1-2; maybe TRBD1 (6 bases). Germline V lookup: CDR1 SGHTA, CDR2 FQGNSA. Trimming stripped 3 bases from V and 2 bases from J, with 10 bases between. The CDR3 extends over 14 amino acids. The CDR3 nucleotides read TGTGCCAGCAGCTTGGAGGGGGTCAACTATGGCTACACCTTC. It codes for CASSLEGVNYGYTF. Complete variable domain (other parts from reference TRBV7-2 and TRBJ1-2): GAGVSQSPSNKVTEKGKDVELRCDPISGHTALYWYRQSLGQGLEFLIYFQGNSAPDKSGLPSDRFSAERTGGSVSTLTIQRTQQEDSAVYLCASSLEGVNYGYTFGSGTRLTVV.

The J gene is TRBJ2-1, the V gene TRBV5-4; TRBD2 matches at 16 bases. V shed 1 base and J 6 bases; nucleotides not matched to a gene: 10. The CDR3 sequence is 19 residues long. Germline CDR1 is SGHNT and CDR2 is YYREEE (reference sequence). As DNA, the CDR3 is TGTGCCAGCAGCTTGCCGGGACTAGCGGGGGGGCCAGTAGGCAATGAGCAGTTCTTC. Translating it yields CASSLPGLAGGPVGNEQFF.

The CDR3 region has the DNA TGTGCCATCAGTCCAATGCCGGGACAGGGGAAAGAGCAGTACTTC. Its translation is CAISPMPGQGKEQYF. The chain recombines TRBV10-3 with TRBJ2-7, with TRBD1 matching 10 bases. CDR3 length: 15 amino acids. CDR1 and CDR2 (germline): ENHRY, SYGVKD. Trimming at V came to 5 bases and at J to 7 bases, leaving 11 bases not matched to a gene.

This chain links TRBV20-1 with TRBJ1-1; D call uncertain. CDR3 length: 14 amino acids. V lost 3 bases, J lost 2 bases, and 13 bases lay in between. From germline, CDR1 is DFQATT and CDR2 SNEGSKA (reference sequence). The CDR3 sequence: CSASAAVLNTEAFF. In nucleotides, the CDR3 is TGCAGTGCTAGTGCAGCAGTCTTAAACACTGAAGCTTTCTTT.

The rearrangement links TRBV29-1 to TRBJ2-7; D unresolved. The germline CDR1 and CDR2 sequences are SQVTM and ANQGSEA. This CDR3 comprises 12 residues. The ends were cut back, 8 bases at V and 6 bases at J, with 17 bases in the middle. The CDR3 nucleotides are TGCAGCTATCGTCCAGGCTTAGGCGAGCAGTACTTC. Translation gives CSYRPGLGEQYF.

V is TRBV11-2 and J is TRBJ2-5, with D perhaps given as TRBD1 or TRBD2 (5 bases each). This CDR3 is 14 amino acids long. CDR1 is SGHAT, CDR2 FQNNGV, per germline. The germline V and J ends were trimmed by 3 bases and 7 bases, with 15 bases remaining between them. The CDR3 spells CASSLALPGGTQYF. DNA for the CDR3: TGTGCCAGCAGCTTGGCCCTACCTGGGGGGACCCAGTACTTC. Combining the CDR3 with reference TRBV11-2 and TRBJ2-5 gives the whole variable domain EAGVAQSPRYKIIEKRQSVAFWCNPISGHATLYWYQQILGQGPKLLIQFQNNGVVDDSQLPKDRFSAERLKGVDSTLKIQPAKLEDSAVYLCASSLALPGGTQYFGPGTRLLVL.